The 26 T cell receptor beta chains below all came from one sample that was sequenced in a study of synovial regulatory T cells in juvenile arthritis. Some clones are missing from TCRdb's copy, which holds only in-frame ones; the method was immunoSEQ multiplex PCR. This table lists 9,500 to 10,000 clones. Sequencing was done on a sample of Treg cells from blood. Subset indicated: remaining (HLA-DR-negative) circulating blood Treg cells. The receptor source for this set is a donor aged 2-30 years with juvenile idiopathic arthritis.

The V gene is TRBV2, the J gene TRBJ1-1. Germline CDR1 reads SNHLY; CDR2 reads FYNNEI. The length of the CDR3 is 7 residues. A DNA sequence was not provided. CDR3: CASIPFF.

The chain is built from TRBV5-1 and TRBJ2-7; TCRdb's D gene call, TRBD1, goes unchecked for lack of DNA. Germline V gene data show CDR1 as SGHRS and CDR2 as YFSETQ. The CDR3 sequence is 13 residues long. DNA was not recorded. The CDR3 sequence: CASSLGGQSEQYF.

This chain uses TRBV7-3 with TRBJ1-2. The CDR3 loop spans 14 amino acids. Only the protein sequence is given. In germline, CDR1 is SGHTA, CDR2 FQGTGA. The CDR3 loop reads CASSLRGSDYGYTF.

The chain recombines TRBV5-3 with TRBJ1-1; the D gene TCRdb calls, TRBD1, cannot be checked with no DNA. TRBV5-3 falls under the ORF class, with uncertain function. The CDR3 is 15 residues long. No DNA appears here. CDR3 residues: CARSLTDRKNTEAFF.

The V gene is TRBV2, the J gene TRBJ1-4. Germline V gene lookup returns CDR1 SNHLY and CDR2 FYNNEI. The CDR3 length is 15 residues. No coding sequence is recorded. This chain's CDR3 is CASSPMDRANEKLFF.

This chain uses TRBV10-3 with TRBJ1-5; lacking DNA, the TRBD1 call made by TCRdb goes unchecked. Germline CDR1 and CDR2: ENHRY and SYGVKD. This CDR3 is 15 amino acids long. No DNA accompanies this entry. The chain's CDR3 is CAISESVTVIKPQHF.

The rearrangement links TRBV5-4 to TRBJ1-1. Germline CDR1 is SGHNT and CDR2 is YYREEE (reference sequence). This CDR3 has 14 residues. The DNA is not on file. The CDR3 loop is CASIPRGKGTEAFF.

V is TRBV7-6 and J is TRBJ2-3; TCRdb calls TRBD2, which cannot be checked without DNA. The CDR3 has 17 amino acids. No DNA is given. Per the germline V gene, CDR1 is SGHVS and CDR2 is FNYEAQ. CDR3 amino acids: CASSAQTSGGFMDTQYF.

The chain links TRBV18 to TRBJ2-7; TCRdb calls TRBD1, which cannot be checked without DNA. The CDR3 has 14 residues. No nucleotide data were recorded. Per germline, CDR1 KGHSH and CDR2 LQKENI. CDR3 sequence: CASSSGQGSWEQYF.

The rearrangement joins TRBV7-3 to TRBJ1-6; as DNA is missing, the TRBD1 call by TCRdb cannot be tested. The CDR3 runs 13 residues. DNA is not recorded here. Germline V gives CDR1 SGHTA, CDR2 FQGTGA. CDR3 loop: CASRLQGSSPLHF.

The rearrangement uses TRBV13 and TRBJ1-1; TCRdb lists TRBD1, though no DNA is available to test this call. CDR1 PRHDT and CDR2 FYEKMQ come from the germline V gene (reference sequence). There are 14 residues in the CDR3. This entry has no DNA. CDR3: CASSLAGQNTEAFF.

This chain uses TRBV5-1 with TRBJ1-1. The CDR3 is 15 residues long. The entry carries no DNA sequence. Germline CDR1 SGHRS, CDR2 YFSETQ. CDR3 loop: CASSLRGSVNTEAFF.

The chain combines TRBV6-6 with TRBJ1-1; with no DNA, the TCRdb D assignment of TRBD1 cannot be verified. Per the germline V gene, CDR1 is MNHNY and CDR2 is SVGAGI (reference sequence). This CDR3 is 12 amino acids long. The nucleotide record is missing. This CDR3 is CASSYADRGAFF.

The rearrangement joins TRBV5-1 to TRBJ1-3; lacking DNA, the TRBD1 call made by TCRdb goes unchecked. The CDR3 contains 14 residues. The protein alone is recorded here. The germline V gene has CDR1 SGHRS and CDR2 YFSETQ. The chain's CDR3 is CASSLLGAGNTIYF.

CDR3 in amino acids: CASSLTGNEQFF. This chain connects TRBV5-4 to TRBJ2-1; TCRdb designates TRBD2, a call that cannot be tested without DNA. The CDR3 is 12 residues long. The DNA sequence is not available. Per germline, CDR1 SGHNT and CDR2 YYREEE (reference sequence). Looking up the rest from reference TRBV5-4 and TRBJ2-1 gives the full variable domain: ETGVTQSPTHLIKTRGQQVTLRCSSQSGHNTVSWYQQALGQGPQFIFQYYREEENGRGNFPPRFSGLQFPNYSSELNVNALELDDSALYLCASSLTGNEQFFGPGTRLTVL.

This sequence joins TRBV19 and TRBJ1-4. This CDR3 spans 15 amino acids. No DNA has been recorded. The V gene's germline CDR1 is LNHDA and CDR2 SQIVND (reference sequence). CDR3 protein: CASSIYGPTNEKLFF.

The rearrangement uses TRBV19 and TRBJ1-4; with no DNA, the TCRdb D assignment of TRBD1 cannot be verified. CDR3 length: 14 residues. No DNA is recorded. Germline V gives CDR1 LNHDA, CDR2 SQIVND (reference sequence). The chain's CDR3 is CASSINTVNEKLFF.

The chain couples TRBV5-4 to TRBJ1-2; TCRdb returns TRBD1, unconfirmable since there is no DNA. This CDR3 has 17 residues. No DNA is listed. Germline CDR1 SGHNT, CDR2 YYREEE (reference sequence). CDR3 loop: CASSLLWAEGRYYGYTF.

The gene calls are TRBV19 and TRBJ1-4. The germline gives CDR1 LNHDA, CDR2 SQIVND (reference sequence). This CDR3 has 16 amino acids. No DNA appears here. The CDR3 reads CASSIDIAVGEEKLFF.

The genes are TRBV20-1 and TRBJ2-1; without DNA, the TCRdb call of TRBD2 cannot be checked. The germline CDR1 and CDR2 sequences are DFQATT and SNEGSKA (reference sequence). The CDR3 contains 10 residues. DNA is not on record. CDR3: CSARRDAQFF.

This rearrangement joins TRBV5-4 to TRBJ2-7; checking the TCRdb D call of TRBD2 is not possible without DNA. CDR3 length: 19 amino acids. DNA is not on record. Germline-derived CDR1 and CDR2 are SGHNT and YYREEE (reference sequence). CDR3 loop: CASSGGSGLAGAYQYEQYF.

The chain combines TRBV4-3 with TRBJ2-7; with no DNA, the TCRdb D assignment of TRBD1 cannot be verified. Germline lookup yields CDR1 LGHNA and CDR2 YSLEER. The CDR3 consists of 15 residues. No DNA sequence is on record. CDR3 region: CASSQDYRGSYEQYF.

This chain links TRBV5-5 with TRBJ1-4; the D gene TCRdb calls, TRBD1, cannot be checked with no DNA. CDR1 is SGHKS and CDR2 is YYEKEE in the germline V gene (reference sequence). CDR3 length: 15 amino acids. The record lacks a DNA sequence. CDR3: CASSPDTATNEKLFF. Using reference TRBV5-5 and TRBJ1-4 for the parts outside the CDR3, the full variable domain is DAGVTQSPTHLIKTRGQQVTLRCSPISGHKSVSWYQQVLGQGPQFIFQYYEKEERGRGNFPDRFSARQFPNYSSELNVNALLLGDSALYLCASSPDTATNEKLFFGSGTQLSVL.

The chain links TRBV6-4 to TRBJ1-4. CDR3 size: 14 residues. No coding sequence is recorded. Germline CDR1 MRHNA, CDR2 SNTAGT. The CDR3 sequence is CASREDPTNEKLFF.

The V call is TRBV5-1, the J call TRBJ1-3. This CDR3 spans 14 amino acids. No DNA sequence was recorded. From germline, CDR1 is SGHRS and CDR2 YFSETQ. CDR3 sequence reads: CASSLEGSGNTIYF.

The gene calls are TRBV7-9 and TRBJ1-2. This CDR3 has 15 residues. The DNA is not on file. CDR1 is SEHNR and CDR2 is FQNEAQ in the germline V gene (reference sequence). CDR3 sequence reads: CASSNRGWTNYGYTF.